These 2 T cell receptor beta chains originate from one sample sequenced in a study of blood T cell repertoires in COVID-19. Assay: immunoSEQ multiplex PCR; the TCRdb copy retains only in-frame clones and omits some. The table shows approximately 99,000 clones, with just over 85% occurring only once. The sample consisted of peripheral blood. These receptors were taken from a woman aged 60-75 years in a cohort sampled during active or convalescent COVID-19.

The chain is built from TRBV28 and TRBJ2-7; 9 bases are shared with TRBD1. After removal of 6 bases from V and 7 bases from J, the junction contained 7 bases not matched to a gene. The CDR3 covers 13 residues. Looked up from germline, CDR1 is MDHEN and CDR2 is SYDVKM. CDR3 DNA sequence: TGTGCCAGCAGACAACAGGGGGCGGGGGAGCAGTACTTC. Encoded protein: CASRQQGAGEQYF.

The chain joins TRBV19 to TRBJ2-7; 8 bases fit TRBD1. Germline V gene data show CDR1 as LNHDA and CDR2 as SQIVND (reference sequence). V lost 3 bases and J lost 6; bases outside the gene matches: 7. The CDR3 runs to 14 residues. Written as DNA, the CDR3 is TGTGCCAGTAGTATCCTAGGACAGGGCGGCGAGCAGTACTTC. Translated, it gives CASSILGQGGEQYF. Drawing the rest from reference TRBV19 and TRBJ2-7, the complete variable domain is DGGITQSPKYLFRKEGQNVTLSCEQNLNHDAMYWYRQDPGQGLRLIYYSQIVNDFQKGDIAEGYSVSREKKESFPLTVTSAQKNPTAFYLCASSILGQGGEQYFGPGTRLTVT.